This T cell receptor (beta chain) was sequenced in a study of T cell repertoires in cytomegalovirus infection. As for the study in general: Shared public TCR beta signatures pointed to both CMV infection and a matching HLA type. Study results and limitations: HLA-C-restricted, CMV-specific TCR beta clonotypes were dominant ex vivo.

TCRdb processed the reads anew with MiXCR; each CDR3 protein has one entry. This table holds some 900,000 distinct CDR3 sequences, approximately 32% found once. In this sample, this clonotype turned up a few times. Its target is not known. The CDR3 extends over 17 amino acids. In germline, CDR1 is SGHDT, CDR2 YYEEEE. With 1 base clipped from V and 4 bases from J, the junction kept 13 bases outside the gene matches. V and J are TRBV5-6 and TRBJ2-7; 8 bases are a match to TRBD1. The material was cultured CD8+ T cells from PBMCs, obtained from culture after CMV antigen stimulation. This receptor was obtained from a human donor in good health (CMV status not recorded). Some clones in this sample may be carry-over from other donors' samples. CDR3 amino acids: CASSLSPGGAYGYEQYF. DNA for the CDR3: TGTGCCAGCAGCTTGAGCCCAGGGGGCGCTTATGGATACGAGCAGTACTTC.